This entry describes one T cell receptor beta chain. Its antigen is still unknown. Profiled with immunoSEQ multiplex PCR; TCRdb holds only in-frame clones, not every one. The table lists some 2,000,000 clones, roughly 95% of them singletons. This record comes from a study of shared clonotypes between healthy human individuals. The CDR3 is 15 amino acids. Trimming left V 5 bases short and J 2 bases short, with 16 bases between. CDR1 and CDR2 (germline): SEHNR, FQNEAQ (reference sequence). Findings and limits, study-wide: Non-shared clonotypes had lower generation probabilities than those shared by all four donors. When naive CD4 clonotypes were compared across several donors, about 5% were shared.

The rearrangement uses TRBV7-9 and TRBJ2-7, with a tentative D call TRBD1 (7 bases). The receptor was derived from a man younger than 35 in good health. The sequenced sample was naive CD4+ T cells sorted from blood. Indicated subset: CD45RA+ positively selected. CDR3 DNA: TGTGCCAGCAGCGTAGACAGGGAGGTACCCTACGAGCAGTACTTC. Its protein product is CASSVDREVPYEQYF. Combining the CDR3 with reference TRBV7-9 and TRBJ2-7 gives the whole variable domain DTGVSQNPRHKITKRGQNVTFRCDPISEHNRLYWYRQTLGQGPEFLTYFQNEAQLEKSRLLSDRFSAERPKGSFSTLEIQRTEQGDSAMYLCASSVDREVPYEQYFGPGTRLTVT.